This T cell receptor (beta chain) was sequenced in a study of patients and donors after allogeneic stem cell transplantation. This clonotype was found a few times. Each CDR3 protein is one row after TCRdb ran MiXCR on the RT-PCR reads. Of about 960,000 distinct CDR3 sequences listed, approximately 18% are singletons. The ends lost 6 bases at V and 5 bases at J; junction bases unmatched: 9. Germline V CDR1 and CDR2: SGHDN, FVKESK. The CDR3 covers 15 residues. This receptor was taken from a human donor who was either an allogeneic HSCT recipient or a stem cell or donor lymphocyte infusion donor (not recorded which). It is not recorded whose cells these are; they may come from a transplant donor. The sample taken for sequencing was blood, either unsorted or a sorted T cell fraction (not recorded which). This chain connects TRBV14 to TRBJ1-4; 7 bases are shared with TRBD1. The CDR3 spells CASRDTGARNEKLFF. The CDR3 nucleotides read TGTGCCAGCAGAGACACAGGGGCTCGGAATGAAAAACTGTTTTTT.